This T cell receptor (beta chain) was obtained from a study of neurological immune-mediated disorders. In the study overall: The study included around 34 multiple sclerosis patients, approximately 30 relapsing-remitting and 3 secondary progressive. Study observations and caveats: HTLV-1-associated myelopathy had the most TCR clonal expansion, whereas multiple sclerosis had the least (lower than in healthy controls). Any association between clinical or MRI features and the multiple sclerosis repertoire cluster was absent.

This CDR3 is 16 amino acids long. From germline, CDR1 is LNHNV and CDR2 YYDKDF (reference sequence). The germline V and J ends were trimmed by 0 bases and 5 bases, with 14 bases remaining between them. A total of 2 million PBMCs stored at -80 degrees C provided the unsorted libraries. Via MiXCR, TCRdb re-called the 5' RACE reads, giving one row per CDR3 protein. The data contain 54,000 or so distinct CDR3 sequences, roughly 3.8% of them singletons. At least ten counts were recorded for this clonotype. The target antigen is unknown. The specimen was PBMCs. The receptor comes from a man in his 60s with multiple sclerosis. This sequence joins TRBV15 and TRBJ1-5; possible D gene TRBD1, 6 bases. In DNA, the CDR3 is TGTGCCACCAGCAGAGATGTGCAGGGGCCCCATCAGCCCCAGCATTTT. Its protein is CATSRDVQGPHQPQHF.